This TCR beta chain was found in a study of early T cells in non-severe SARS-CoV-2 infection. Study outcomes and limitations: Matches to VDJdb favored anti-spike CD8 responses and missed private and CD4 specificities.

MiXCR was run by TCRdb on the 5' RACE reads, yielding one entry per CDR3 protein. The sample yields 53,000 or so distinct CDR3 sequences, around 12% seen once. V was pared by 1 base and J by 2 bases, with 13 bases between. CDR1 SGHDT and CDR2 YYEEEE come from the germline V gene. CDR3 length equals 15 residues. On this clonotype: Its antigen is not identified.

This chain links TRBV5-6 with TRBJ2-7; no firm D call. The source was whole blood, collected at baseline. The clonotype originates from an adult who was a healthcare worker with PCR-confirmed SARS-CoV-2 infection or an uninfected control (not recorded which). Here the CDR3 DNA reads TGTGCCAGCAGCTTGTACGGATCTCGGGCCTACGAGCAGTACTTC. Translating gives CASSLYGSRAYEQYF.